This TCR beta chain is drawn from a study of cytomegalovirus exposure and HLA in healthy donors. Study as a whole: Falling in the Caucasian-associated ancestry cluster were 81% of approximately 410 genotyped donors.

Study-wide findings and caveats: Analysis was carried out at a later point, and it linked a missense DCLRE1C variant to TCR beta V- and J-gene trimming.

The germline V and J ends were trimmed by 1 base and 3 bases, with 10 bases remaining between them. This CDR3 is 15 amino acids long. Per germline, CDR1 MGHRA and CDR2 YSYEKL. Primers for the PCR totalled 60 Vbeta and 13 Jbeta. Method: immunoSEQ multiplex PCR; TCRdb's copy keeps in-frame clones and lacks some. The sample records 120,000 or so clones, approximately 68% being singletons. About this clone itself: Its specificity is unknown.

The clonotype was recovered from a man aged 25 to 40 in good health and CMV-seropositive. The sequencing input was PBMCs. The gene calls are TRBV4-1 and TRBJ1-3; D call uncertain. CDR3 sequence (DNA): TGCGCCAGCAGCCAAGTTGGGAGGATTGGAAACACCATATATTTT. Translation: CASSQVGRIGNTIYF.